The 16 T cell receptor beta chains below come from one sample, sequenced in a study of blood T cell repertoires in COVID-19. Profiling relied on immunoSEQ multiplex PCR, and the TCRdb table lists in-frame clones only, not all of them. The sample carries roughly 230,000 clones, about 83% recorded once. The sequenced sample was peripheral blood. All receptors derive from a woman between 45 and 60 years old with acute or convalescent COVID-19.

The CDR3 region has the DNA TGTGCCACCAGCAGAGCCCCGGGGGAGGAGGAAAAACTGTTTTTT. It specifies CATSRAPGEEEKLFF. The chain employs TRBV15 and TRBJ1-4, with D perhaps TRBD1 (5 bases). Germline CDR1 is LNHNV and CDR2 is YYDKDF (reference sequence). CDR3 size: 15 residues. V lost 1 base and J lost 8, with 14 bases in between. Variable domain in full (rest from reference TRBV15 and TRBJ1-4): DAMVIQNPRYQVTQFGKPVTLSCSQTLNHNVMYWYQQKSSQAPKLLFHYYDKDFNNEADTPDNFQSRRPNTSFCFLDIRSPGLGDTAMYLCATSRAPGEEEKLFFGSGTQLSVL.

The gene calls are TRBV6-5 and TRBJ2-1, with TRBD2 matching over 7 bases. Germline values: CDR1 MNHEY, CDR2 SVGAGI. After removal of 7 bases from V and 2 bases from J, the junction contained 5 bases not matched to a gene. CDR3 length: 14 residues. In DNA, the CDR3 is TGTGCCAGCACCCCGGGGGGAGCCTACAATGAGCAGTTCTTC. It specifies CASTPGGAYNEQFF.

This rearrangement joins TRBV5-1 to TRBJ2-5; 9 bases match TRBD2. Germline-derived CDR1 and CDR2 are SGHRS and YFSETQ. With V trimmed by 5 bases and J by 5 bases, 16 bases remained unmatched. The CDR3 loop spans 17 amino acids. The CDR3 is CASRTQTRSGGGETQYF. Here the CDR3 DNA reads TGCGCCAGCAGGACCCAGACCCGTAGCGGGGGAGGGGAGACCCAGTACTTC.

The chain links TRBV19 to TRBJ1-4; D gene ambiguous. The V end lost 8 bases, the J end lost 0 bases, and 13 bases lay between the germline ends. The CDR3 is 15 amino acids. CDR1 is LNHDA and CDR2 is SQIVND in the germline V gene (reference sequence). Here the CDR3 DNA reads TGTGCCAGTCGGGGTCTTTTTGCAACTAATGAAAAACTGTTTTTT. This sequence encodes CASRGLFATNEKLFF.

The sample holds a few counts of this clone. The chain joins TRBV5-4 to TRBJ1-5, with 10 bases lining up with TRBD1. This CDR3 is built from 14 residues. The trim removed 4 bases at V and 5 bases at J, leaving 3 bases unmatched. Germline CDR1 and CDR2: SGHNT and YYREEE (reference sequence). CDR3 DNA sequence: TGTGCCAGCAGCGCCGGGACAGGGGATCAGCCCCAGCATTTT. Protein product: CASSAGTGDQPQHF.

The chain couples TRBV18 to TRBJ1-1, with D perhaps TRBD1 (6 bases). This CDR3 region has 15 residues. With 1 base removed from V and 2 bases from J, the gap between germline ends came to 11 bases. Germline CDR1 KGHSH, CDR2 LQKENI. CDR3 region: CASSPLSGQNTEAFF. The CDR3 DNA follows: TGTGCCAGCTCACCACTCTCGGGACAAAACACTGAAGCTTTCTTT.

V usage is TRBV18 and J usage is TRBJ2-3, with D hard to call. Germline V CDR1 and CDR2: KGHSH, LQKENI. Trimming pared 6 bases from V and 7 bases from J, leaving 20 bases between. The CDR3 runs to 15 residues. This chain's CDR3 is CASSQPTLRRNTQYF. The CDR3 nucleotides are TGTGCCAGCTCTCAGCCGACCTTGCGGCGCAATACGCAGTATTTT.

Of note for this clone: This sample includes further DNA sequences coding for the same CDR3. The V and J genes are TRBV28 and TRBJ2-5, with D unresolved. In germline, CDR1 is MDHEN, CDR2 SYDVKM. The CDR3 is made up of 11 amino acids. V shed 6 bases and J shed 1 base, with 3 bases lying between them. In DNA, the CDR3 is TGTGCCAGCAGCAGCCAAGAGACCCAGTACTTC. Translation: CASSSQETQYF.

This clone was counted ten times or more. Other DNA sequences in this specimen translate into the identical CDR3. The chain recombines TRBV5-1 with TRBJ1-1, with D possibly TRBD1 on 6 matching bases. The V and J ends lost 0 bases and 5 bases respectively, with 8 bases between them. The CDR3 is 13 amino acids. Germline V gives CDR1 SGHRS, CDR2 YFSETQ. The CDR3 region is CASSLGQATEAFF. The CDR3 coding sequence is TGCGCCAGCAGCTTGGGACAGGCAACTGAAGCTTTCTTT.

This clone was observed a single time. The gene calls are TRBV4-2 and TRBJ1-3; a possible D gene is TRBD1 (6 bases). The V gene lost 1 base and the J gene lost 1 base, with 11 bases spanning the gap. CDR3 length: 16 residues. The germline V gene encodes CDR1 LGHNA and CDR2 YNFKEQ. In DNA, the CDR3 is TGTGCCAGCAGCCAAGTACAGGGTCAATCTGGAAACACCATATATTTT. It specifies CASSQVQGQSGNTIYF.

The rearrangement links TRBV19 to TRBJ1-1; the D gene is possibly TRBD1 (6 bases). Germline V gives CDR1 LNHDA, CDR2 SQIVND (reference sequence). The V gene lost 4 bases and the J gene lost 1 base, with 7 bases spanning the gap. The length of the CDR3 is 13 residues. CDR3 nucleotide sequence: TGTGCCAGTAGTAAGGGACAGAACACTGAAGCTTTCTTT. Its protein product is CASSKGQNTEAFF.

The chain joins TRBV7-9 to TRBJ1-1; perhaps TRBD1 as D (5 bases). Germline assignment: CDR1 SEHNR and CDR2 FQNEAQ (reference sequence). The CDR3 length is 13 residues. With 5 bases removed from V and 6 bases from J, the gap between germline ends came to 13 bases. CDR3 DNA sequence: TGTGCCAGCAGCCCACGGAGGGGTGCTGAAGCTTTCTTT. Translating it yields CASSPRRGAEAFF.

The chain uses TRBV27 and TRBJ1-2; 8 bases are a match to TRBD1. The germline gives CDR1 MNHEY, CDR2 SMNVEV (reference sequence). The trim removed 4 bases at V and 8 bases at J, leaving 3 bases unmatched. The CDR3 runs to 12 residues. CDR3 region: CASSSTGEGYTF. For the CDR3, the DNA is TGTGCCAGCAGTTCGACAGGGGAAGGCTACACCTTC.

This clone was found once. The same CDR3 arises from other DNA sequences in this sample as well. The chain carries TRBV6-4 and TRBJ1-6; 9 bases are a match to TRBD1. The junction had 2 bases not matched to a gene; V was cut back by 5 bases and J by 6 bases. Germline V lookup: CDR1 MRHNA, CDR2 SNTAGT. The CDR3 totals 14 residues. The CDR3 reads CASSPGQGNSPLHF. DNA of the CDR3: TGTGCCAGCAGTCCGGGACAGGGTAATTCACCCCTCCACTTT.

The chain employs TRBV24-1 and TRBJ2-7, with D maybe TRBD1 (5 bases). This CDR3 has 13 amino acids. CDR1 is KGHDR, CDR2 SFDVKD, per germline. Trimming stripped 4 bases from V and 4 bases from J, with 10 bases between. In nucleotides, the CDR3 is TGTGCCACCAGTGAGCCAGGGTTGTACGAGCAGTACTTC. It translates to CATSEPGLYEQYF.

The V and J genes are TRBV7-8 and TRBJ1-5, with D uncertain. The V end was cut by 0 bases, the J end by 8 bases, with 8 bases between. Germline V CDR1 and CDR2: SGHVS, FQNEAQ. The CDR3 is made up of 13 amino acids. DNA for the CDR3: TGTGCCAGCAGCTTAGCGCGGAGGGAGCCCCAGCATTTT. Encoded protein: CASSLARREPQHF. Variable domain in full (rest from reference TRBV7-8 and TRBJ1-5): GAGVSQSPRYKVAKRGQDVALRCDPISGHVSLFWYQQALGQGPEFLTYFQNEAQLDKSGLPSDRFFAERPEGSVSTLKIQRTQQEDSAVYLCASSLARREPQHFGDGTRLSIL.